The 7 T cell receptor beta chains given below trace back to one sample, sequenced in a study of blood T cells in healthy people across ages. Next came a second PCR, run for about 7 to 12 cycles, which used a sample-barcoded 5' primer along with a J-beta primer mix. TCRdb re-called the 5' RACE reads with MiXCR, one entry per CDR3 protein. The sample lists about 1.7 million distinct CDR3 sequences; 28% were seen once. Specimen: blood. These receptor sequences come from a woman in her twenties or thirties in good health.

The chain joins TRBV5-4 to TRBJ1-1; 10 bases line up with TRBD1. V lost 4 bases, J lost 3 bases, and 9 bases stayed unmatched. This CDR3 is 16 amino acids long. CDR1 is SGHNT, CDR2 YYREEE, per germline (reference sequence). The CDR3 spells CASSHRDRGRDTEAFF. The DNA of the CDR3 is TGTGCCAGCAGCCACCGGGACAGGGGTCGAGACACTGAAGCTTTCTTT.

The sample holds a few counts of this clonotype. V usage is TRBV9 and J usage is TRBJ2-1; 7 positions match TRBD1. CDR3 size: 17 residues. V lost 4 bases and J lost 6; bases outside the gene matches: 16. From germline, CDR1 is SGDLS and CDR2 YYNGEE. CDR3 sequence reads: CASSPRGPYGSSNEQFF. CDR3 sequence (DNA): TGTGCCAGCAGCCCAAGGGGGCCTTACGGGTCATCCAATGAGCAGTTCTTC.

V gene TRBV2 combines with J gene TRBJ2-6, with TRBD1 matching 8 bases. Germline V CDR1 and CDR2: SNHLY, FYNNEI. The CDR3 is made up of 17 amino acids. Losses at the gene ends were 8 bases for V and 0 bases for J; bases not matched to a gene: 9. The CDR3 region is CASRPGQGFSGANVLTF. The CDR3 nucleotides read TGTGCCAGCCGACCCGGACAGGGATTCTCTGGGGCCAACGTCCTGACTTTC. The variable domain in full, completed from reference TRBV2 and TRBJ2-6, reads EPEVTQTPSHQVTQMGQEVILRCVPISNHLYFYWYRQILGQKVEFLVSFYNNEISEKSEIFDDQFSVERPDGSNFTLKIRSTKLEDSAMYFCASRPGQGFSGANVLTFGAGSRLTVL.

Only a few counts were recorded for this clonotype. The gene calls are TRBV12-3 or TRBV12-4 and TRBJ2-3; the match to TRBD1 covers 9 bases. Trimming cost V 5 bases and J 4 bases; bases outside gene matches: 4. The CDR3 covers 14 residues. CDR3 sequence (DNA): TGTGCCAGCAGTCGACAGGGGGGCGCAGATACGCAGTATTTT. Protein product: CASSRQGGADTQYF.

For this clonotype: Possible read error: a much larger clone is one base away. The J gene is TRBJ2-1, the V gene TRBV15; D is ambiguous. Germline V gene lookup returns CDR1 LNHNV and CDR2 YYDKDF (reference sequence). The germline V and J ends were trimmed by 3 bases and 1 base, with 10 bases remaining between them. The CDR3 runs to 15 residues. Here the CDR3 DNA reads TGTGCCACCAGCAGGGACCCCTGGTCCTACAATGAGCAGTTCTTC. It codes for CATSRDPWSYNEQFF. Drawing the rest from reference TRBV15 and TRBJ2-1, the complete variable domain is DAMVIQNPRYQVTQFGKPVTLSCSQTLNHNVMYWYQQKSSQAPKLLFHYYDKDFNNEADTPDNFQSRRPNTSFCFLDIRSPGLGDTAMYLCATSRDPWSYNEQFFGPGTRLTVL.

Remarks on this clonotype: A much more abundant neighbour one base away suggests this may be a read error. The chain uses TRBV10-3 and TRBJ2-7; 11 bases fit TRBD2. V lost 3 bases and J lost 6; bases outside the gene matches: 4. The CDR3 runs to 14 residues. Germline values: CDR1 ENHRY, CDR2 SYGVKD. The CDR3, as DNA: TGTGCCATCAGTGATAGCGGGAGGGGAGGCGAGCAGTACTTC. It specifies CAISDSGRGGEQYF.

This clonotype was observed a handful of times. V is TRBV7-9 and J is TRBJ2-4; D could derive from TRBD1 or TRBD2 (5 bases each). Gene TRBJ2-5 matches the end of the DNA better, so the J call may be wrong. Germline CDR1 is SEHNR and CDR2 is FQNEAQ (reference sequence). The CDR3 has 16 residues. CDR3 nucleotide sequence: TGTGCCAGCAGCTTAGCCCCGGGGCGAGGGGAAGAGACCCAGTACTTC. Translated: CASSLAPGRGEETQYF.